Listed below are T cell receptor beta chains from one sample, sequenced in a study of blood T cell repertoires in COVID-19. Profiled with immunoSEQ multiplex PCR; TCRdb holds only in-frame clones, not every one. The data hold 340,000 or so clones, with about nine tenths observed a single time. Sequences were obtained from peripheral blood. These receptors came from a man aged 45-65 years with active or convalescent COVID-19. Each CDR3 is given with its conserved first and last residue. The D gene is left open where the match is weak. Not all rows give a size; the values are once, few, many and, for expanded clones, a class.

>NA|NA|TRBJ2-1|TRBV28|16
TGTGCCAGCAGCAGCCGGGGTAGCCCCACCTACAATGAGCAGTTCTTC
CASSSRGSPTYNEQFF
>TRBD1|NA|TRBJ2-3|TRBV5-1|16
TGCGCCAGCAGCAGCGGACAGGGGGTAGGCGCAGATACGCAGTATTTT
CASSSGQGVGADTQYF
>TRBD1|NA|TRBJ1-2|TRBV27|14
TGTGCCAGCAGTCCCCGGACAGGGTCTTATGGCTACACCTTC
CASSPRTGSYGYTF
>TRBD1|NA|TRBJ1-1|TRBV29-1|14
TGCAGCGCCCCGGGACAGGGGTGGGGGACTGAAGCTTTCTTT
CSAPGQGWGTEAFF
>TRBD1|NA|TRBJ1-6|TRBV2|16
TGTGCCAGCACTCGACGGTCAGGGGGCTATAATTCACCCCTCCACTTT
CASTRRSGGYNSPLHF
>NA|NA|TRBJ1-5|TRBV19|16
TGTGCCAGTAGTATTAGACTCAGGCAGGGGCCGCACCCCCAGCATTTT
CASSIRLRQGPHPQHF
>TRBD1|NA|TRBJ1-5|TRBV7-9|15
TGTGCCAGCAGCTTCGGGACAGGGTTGGATCAGCCCCAGCATTTT
CASSFGTGLDQPQHF
>NA|NA|TRBJ1-5|TRBV12-5|16
TGTGCTAGTGCCAAGGAACAGAGGGTAGGGAATCAGCCCCAGCATTTT
CASAKEQRVGNQPQHF
>NA|once|TRBJ2-1|TRBV18|16
TGTGCCAGCTCACCGTTCTCGGCGGGAAACTACAATGAGCAGTTCTTC
CASSPFSAGNYNEQFF
>TRBD1|NA|TRBJ1-2|TRBV27|13
TGTGCCAGCTCGAGGGGACAGGGGACAGGCTACACCTTC
CASSRGQGTGYTF
>TRBD1|NA|TRBJ2-3|TRBV28|16
TGTGCCAGCAGCAACCACCAGGGGGCCAGCACAGATACGCAGTATTTT
CASSNHQGASTDTQYF
>TRBD1|NA|TRBJ2-2|TRBV30|22
TGTGCCTGGAACCCTCAGAGATCTTTTTTAGGACAGGGGGCCTTTAACACCGGGGAGCTGTTTTTT
CAWNPQRSFLGQGAFNTGELFF
>NA|NA|TRBJ2-1|TRBV19|13
TGTGCCAGTAGCTCTACCCCGCCGAATGAGCAGTTCTTC
CASSSTPPNEQFF
>TRBD2|few|TRBJ2-7|TRBV5-1|14
TGCGCCAGCAAGCTAGCGGGGGGGTCCTACGAGCAGTACTTC
CASKLAGGSYEQYF
>TRBD1|NA|TRBJ2-4|TRBV6-5|15
TGTGCCAGCAGTTCGACAGGGACGGCCAAAAACATTCAGTACTTC
CASSSTGTAKNIQYF
>NA|few|TRBJ2-7|TRBV19|12
TGTGCCAGTAGTATCCGGGGGAACGAGCAGTACTTC
CASSIRGNEQYF
>NA|NA|TRBJ1-5|TRBV7-9|14
TGTGCCAGCAGCTTAAGCCATAGCAATCAGCCCCAGCATTTT
CASSLSHSNQPQHF
>TRBD1|NA|TRBJ1-4|TRBV29-1|13
TGCAGCGTAATGACAGGGGGAAATGAAAAACTGTTTTTT
CSVMTGGNEKLFF
>TRBD2|NA|TRBJ2-2|TRBV5-1|15
TGCGCCAGCAGCCTCGGGACTAGCGGGACCGGGGAGCTGTTTTTT
CASSLGTSGTGELFF
>TRBD2|NA|TRBJ2-1|TRBV5-1|16
TGCGCCAGCGCTTTCCTTCCGGGACTAGAGAACAATGAGCAGTTCTTC
CASAFLPGLENNEQFF
>TRBD2|once|TRBJ2-7|TRBV3-1/TRBV3-2|17
TGTGCCAGCAGCCAAGAAGGAATATTTGCGGGGGAGGACGAGCAGTACTTC
CASSQEGIFAGEDEQYF
>TRBD1|NA|TRBJ2-7|TRBV5-1|16
TGCGCCAGCAGCTTGGGGACAGGGTCCCTCTCCTACGAGCAGTACTTC
CASSLGTGSLSYEQYF
>NA|NA|TRBJ1-4|TRBV2|14
TGTGCCAGCAGTTTAGATTTAACTAATGAAAAACTGTTTTTT
CASSLDLTNEKLFF
>TRBD1|NA|TRBJ2-2|TRBV2|16
TGTGCCAGCAGTGCTGTAAGGACAGGGAGGACCGGGGAGCTGTTTTTT
CASSAVRTGRTGELFF
>TRBD1|NA|TRBJ1-6|TRBV27|16
TGTGCCAGCAGTCCTGGGACAGGGGCCTATAATTCACCCCTCCACTTT
CASSPGTGAYNSPLHF
>NA|NA|TRBJ1-5|TRBV2|12
TGTGCCAGCAGTGACAGTTATCAGCCCCAGCATTTT
CASSDSYQPQHF
>NA|NA|TRBJ1-6|TRBV11-1|15
TGTGCCAGCAGCTTAGGGGGGGGGAGAGGATCACCCCTCCACTTT
CASSLGGGRGSPLHF
>NA|NA|TRBJ2-1|TRBV7-3|16
TGTGCCAGCAGCTCAACCCGGGACTTCCGGTACAATGAGCAGTTCTTC
CASSSTRDFRYNEQFF
>NA|NA|TRBJ2-2|TRBV15|12
TGTGCCACCAGCCCCGCGAGGGGGGAGCTGTTTTTT
CATSPARGELFF
>NA|NA|TRBJ1-6|TRBV4-2|14
TGTGCCAGCAGCCAAGAGGTGCAGAATTCACCCCTCCACTTT
CASSQEVQNSPLHF
>NA|NA|TRBJ1-3|TRBV28|15
TGTGCCAGCAGTTCAGGGGATTTGGGAGGAAACACCATATATTTT
CASSSGDLGGNTIYF
>NA|NA|TRBJ1-2|TRBV9|13
TGTGCCAGCAGTAGCGATTCCGGGGTAGGCTACACCTTC
CASSSDSGVGYTF
>TRBD1|NA|TRBJ1-2|TRBV28|14
TGTGCCAGCAGTCCATTTACAGGGGATAATGGCTACACCTTC
CASSPFTGDNGYTF
>TRBD1|NA|TRBJ1-5|TRBV19|15
TGTGCCAGTAGGGGACAGGTCGGTGACAATCAGCCCCAGCATTTT
CASRGQVGDNQPQHF
>NA|NA|TRBJ2-3|TRBV6-2/TRBV6-3|14
TGTGCCAGCAGCCCACTTACGTCCGGGAGTGCGCAGTATTTT
CASSPLTSGSAQYF
>NA|NA|TRBJ1-6|TRBV13|15
TGTGCCAGCAGCTACGGGATCCGAGGTAATTCACCCCTCCACTTT
CASSYGIRGNSPLHF
>TRBD2|NA|TRBJ2-3|TRBV7-3|15
TGTGCCAGCAGCTTACAGGCGGGAGCGGCGGATACGCAGTATTTT
CASSLQAGAADTQYF
>NA|NA|TRBJ1-1|TRBV6-5|13
TGTGCCAGCAGCCTAAGGGGGAACACTGAAGCTTTCTTT
CASSLRGNTEAFF
>NA|NA|TRBJ1-1|TRBV7-3|14
TGTGCCAGCAGCCCCTCCGGACAAGGCTTCGAAGCTTTCTTT
CASSPSGQGFEAFF
>NA|NA|TRBJ2-7|TRBV3-1/TRBV3-2|14
TGTGCCAGCAGCCCTTCGGGTCATCCCTACGAGCAGTACTTC
CASSPSGHPYEQYF
>NA|NA|TRBJ2-6|TRBV7-2|15
TGTGCCAAGGAGGGGGCGCAGGCTGGGGCCAACGTCCTGACTTTC
CAKEGAQAGANVLTF
>TRBD1|NA|TRBJ1-3|TRBV30|14
TGTGCCTGGGGGGACAGACACTCTGGAAACACCATATATTTT
CAWGDRHSGNTIYF
>TRBD2|NA|TRBJ2-2|TRBV7-3|17
TGTGCCAGCAGCTTAAGGGTAGCGGGAGAGGTTACCGGGGAGCTGTTTTTT
CASSLRVAGEVTGELFF
>NA|few|TRBJ2-5|TRBV2|12
TGTGCCAGCAGTGGGAGGCAAGAGACCCAGTACTTC
CASSGRQETQYF
>TRBD1|NA|TRBJ1-5|TRBV19|15
TGTGCCAGTAGTCCCCGGGACAGGGGCAATCAGCCCCAGCATTTT
CASSPRDRGNQPQHF
>NA|NA|TRBJ1-2|TRBV2|14
TGTGCCAGCAGTACGGGTCCCCTCAACTATGGCTACACCTTC
CASSTGPLNYGYTF
>TRBD2|NA|TRBJ2-2|TRBV7-3|16
TGTGCCAGCAGCTTAATTGCGGGAGGGCCGAACGGGGAGCTGTTTTTT
CASSLIAGGPNGELFF
>TRBD1|NA|TRBJ1-5|TRBV28|15
TGTGCCAGCAGTCTTGACAGGGATAGCAATCAGCCCCAGCATTTT
CASSLDRDSNQPQHF
>NA|once|TRBJ2-1|TRBV2|12
TGTGCCAGCAGTGAGCTAGGGGATGAGCAGTTCTTC
CASSELGDEQFF
>NA|NA|TRBJ1-4|TRBV30|14
TGTGCCTGGAAACCCCTCCGAGCTAATGAAAAACTGTTTTTT
CAWKPLRANEKLFF
>NA|NA|TRBJ2-7|TRBV10-1|13
TGCGCCAGCAGTGAGAGTGGACACTACGAGCAGTACTTC
CASSESGHYEQYF
>NA|NA|TRBJ1-2|TRBV15|12
TGTGCCACCAGCAGAGATCGCTATGGCTACACCTTC
CATSRDRYGYTF
>TRBD1|NA|TRBJ2-6|TRBV6-4|16
TGTGCCAGCAGCCCCTTAACAGGGGCTGGGGCCAACGTCCTGACTTTC
CASSPLTGAGANVLTF
>NA|NA|TRBJ1-2|TRBV6-5|13
TGTGCCAGCAGTTACGCGGACAGCTATGGCTACACCTTC
CASSYADSYGYTF
>NA|NA|TRBJ1-2|TRBV28|12
TGTGCCACCTCGCCGGGATTCTATGGCTACACCTTC
CATSPGFYGYTF